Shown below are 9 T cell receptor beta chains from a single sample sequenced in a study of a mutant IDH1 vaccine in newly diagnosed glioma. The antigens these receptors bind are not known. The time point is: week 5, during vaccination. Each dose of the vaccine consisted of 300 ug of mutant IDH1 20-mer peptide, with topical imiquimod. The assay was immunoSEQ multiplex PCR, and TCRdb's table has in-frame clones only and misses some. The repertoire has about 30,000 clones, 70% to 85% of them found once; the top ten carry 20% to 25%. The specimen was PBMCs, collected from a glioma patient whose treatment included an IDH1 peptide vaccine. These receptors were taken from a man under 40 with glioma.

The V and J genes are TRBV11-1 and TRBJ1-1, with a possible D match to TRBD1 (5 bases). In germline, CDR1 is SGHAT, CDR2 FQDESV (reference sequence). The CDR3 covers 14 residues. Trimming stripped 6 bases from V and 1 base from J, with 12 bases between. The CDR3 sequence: CASSFRGGNTEAFF. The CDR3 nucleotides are TGTGCCAGCAGTTTTCGGGGGGGGAACACTGAAGCTTTCTTT.

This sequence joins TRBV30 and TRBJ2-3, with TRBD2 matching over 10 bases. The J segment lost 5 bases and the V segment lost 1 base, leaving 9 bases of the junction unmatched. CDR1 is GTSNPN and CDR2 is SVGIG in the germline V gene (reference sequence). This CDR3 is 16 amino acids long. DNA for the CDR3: TGTGCCTGGAGTGGACGCAAGCGGGGGGGCATAGATACGCAGTATTTT. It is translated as CAWSGRKRGGIDTQYF.

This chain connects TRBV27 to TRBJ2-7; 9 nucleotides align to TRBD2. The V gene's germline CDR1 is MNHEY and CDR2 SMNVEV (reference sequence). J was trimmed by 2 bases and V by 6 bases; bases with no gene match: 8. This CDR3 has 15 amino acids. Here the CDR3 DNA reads TGTGCCAGCAGCTCTAGCGGGGCGAGAACCTACGAGCAGTACTTC. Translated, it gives CASSSSGARTYEQYF.

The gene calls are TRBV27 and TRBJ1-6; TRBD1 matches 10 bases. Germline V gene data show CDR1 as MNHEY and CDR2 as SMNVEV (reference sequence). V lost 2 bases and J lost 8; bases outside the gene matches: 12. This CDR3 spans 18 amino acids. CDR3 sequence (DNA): TGTGCCAGCAGTTTACAAATGGGGGGACAGGGGTTGCATTCACCCCTCCACTTT. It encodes CASSLQMGGQGLHSPLHF.

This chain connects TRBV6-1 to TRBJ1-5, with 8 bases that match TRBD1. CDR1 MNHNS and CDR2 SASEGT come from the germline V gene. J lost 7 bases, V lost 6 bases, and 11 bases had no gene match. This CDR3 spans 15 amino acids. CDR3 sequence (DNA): TGTGCCAGCAGCTTCCCCCTCACAGGGGGACAGCCCCAGCATTTT. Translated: CASSFPLTGGQPQHF.

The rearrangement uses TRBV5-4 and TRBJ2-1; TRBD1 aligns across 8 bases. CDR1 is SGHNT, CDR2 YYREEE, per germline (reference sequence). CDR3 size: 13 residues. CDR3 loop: CATGQGANDEQFF. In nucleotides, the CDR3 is TGTGCAACTGGGCAGGGGGCGAACGATGAGCAGTTCTTC.

DNA for the CDR3: TGTGCCAGCAGTCCCAGGTGGGGCGGAACGAACACCGGGGAGCTGTTTTTT. Its protein product is CASSPRWGGTNTGELFF. This rearrangement joins TRBV27 to TRBJ2-2, with D tentatively TRBD1 (5 bases). The germline CDR1 and CDR2 sequences are MNHEY and SMNVEV (reference sequence). Deletions cut 5 bases from V and 0 bases from J, with 16 bases between. This CDR3 contains 17 residues.

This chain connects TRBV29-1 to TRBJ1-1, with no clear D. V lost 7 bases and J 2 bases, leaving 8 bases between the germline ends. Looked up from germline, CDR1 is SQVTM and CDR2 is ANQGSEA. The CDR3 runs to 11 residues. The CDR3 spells CSAEENTEAFF. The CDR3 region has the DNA TGCAGCGCTGAGGAAAACACTGAAGCTTTCTTT.

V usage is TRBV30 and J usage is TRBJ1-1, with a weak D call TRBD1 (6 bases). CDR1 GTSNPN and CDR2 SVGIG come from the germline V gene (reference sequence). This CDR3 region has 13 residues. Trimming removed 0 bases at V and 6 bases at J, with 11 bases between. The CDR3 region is CAWSVRGAPEAFF. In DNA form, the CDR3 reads TGTGCCTGGAGTGTACGGGGGGCCCCTGAAGCTTTCTTT.